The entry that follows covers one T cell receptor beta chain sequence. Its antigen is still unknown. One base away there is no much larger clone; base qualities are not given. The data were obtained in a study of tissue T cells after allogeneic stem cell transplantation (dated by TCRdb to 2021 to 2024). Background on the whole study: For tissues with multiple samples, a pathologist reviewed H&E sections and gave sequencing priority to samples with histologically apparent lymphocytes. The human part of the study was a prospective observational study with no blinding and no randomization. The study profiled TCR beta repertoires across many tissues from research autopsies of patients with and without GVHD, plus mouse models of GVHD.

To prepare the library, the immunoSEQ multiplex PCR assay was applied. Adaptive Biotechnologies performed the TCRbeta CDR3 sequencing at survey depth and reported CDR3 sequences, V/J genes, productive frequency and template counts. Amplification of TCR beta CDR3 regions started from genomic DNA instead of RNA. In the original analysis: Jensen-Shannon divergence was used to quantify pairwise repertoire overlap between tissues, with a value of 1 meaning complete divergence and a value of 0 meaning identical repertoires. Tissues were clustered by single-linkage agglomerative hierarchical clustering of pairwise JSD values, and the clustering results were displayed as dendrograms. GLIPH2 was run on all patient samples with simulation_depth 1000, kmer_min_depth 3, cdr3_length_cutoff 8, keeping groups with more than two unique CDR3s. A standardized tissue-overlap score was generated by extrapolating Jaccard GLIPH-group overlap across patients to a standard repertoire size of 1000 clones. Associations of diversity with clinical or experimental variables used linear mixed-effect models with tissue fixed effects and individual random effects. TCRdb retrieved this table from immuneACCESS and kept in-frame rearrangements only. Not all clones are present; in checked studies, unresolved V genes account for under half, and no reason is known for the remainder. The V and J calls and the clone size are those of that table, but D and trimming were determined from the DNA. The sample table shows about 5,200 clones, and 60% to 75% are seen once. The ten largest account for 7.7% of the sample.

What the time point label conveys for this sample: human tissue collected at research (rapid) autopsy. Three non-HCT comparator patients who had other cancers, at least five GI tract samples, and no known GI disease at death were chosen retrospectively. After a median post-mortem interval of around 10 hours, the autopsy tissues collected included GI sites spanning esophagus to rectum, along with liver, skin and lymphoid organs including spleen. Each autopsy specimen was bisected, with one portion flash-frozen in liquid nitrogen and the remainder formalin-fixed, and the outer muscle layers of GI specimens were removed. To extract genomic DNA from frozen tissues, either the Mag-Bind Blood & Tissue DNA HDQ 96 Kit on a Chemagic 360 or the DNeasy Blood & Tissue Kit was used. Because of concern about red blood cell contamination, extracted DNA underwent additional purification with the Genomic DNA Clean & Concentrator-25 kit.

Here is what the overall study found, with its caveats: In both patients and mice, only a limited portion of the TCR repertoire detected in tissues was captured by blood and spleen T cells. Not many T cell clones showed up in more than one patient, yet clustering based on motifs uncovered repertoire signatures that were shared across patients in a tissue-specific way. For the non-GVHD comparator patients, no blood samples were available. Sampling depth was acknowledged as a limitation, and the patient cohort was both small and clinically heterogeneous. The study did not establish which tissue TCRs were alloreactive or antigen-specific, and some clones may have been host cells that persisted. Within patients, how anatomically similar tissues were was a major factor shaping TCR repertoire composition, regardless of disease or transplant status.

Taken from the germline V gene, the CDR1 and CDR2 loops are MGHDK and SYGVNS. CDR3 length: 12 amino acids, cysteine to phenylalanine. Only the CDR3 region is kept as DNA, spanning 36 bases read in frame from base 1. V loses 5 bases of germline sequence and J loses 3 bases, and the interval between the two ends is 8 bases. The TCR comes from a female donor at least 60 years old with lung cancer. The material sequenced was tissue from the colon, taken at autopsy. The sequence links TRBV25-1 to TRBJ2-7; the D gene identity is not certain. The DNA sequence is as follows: TGTGCCAGCAGTAGTAATGGCTACGAGCAGTACTTC. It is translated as CASSSNGYEQYF.